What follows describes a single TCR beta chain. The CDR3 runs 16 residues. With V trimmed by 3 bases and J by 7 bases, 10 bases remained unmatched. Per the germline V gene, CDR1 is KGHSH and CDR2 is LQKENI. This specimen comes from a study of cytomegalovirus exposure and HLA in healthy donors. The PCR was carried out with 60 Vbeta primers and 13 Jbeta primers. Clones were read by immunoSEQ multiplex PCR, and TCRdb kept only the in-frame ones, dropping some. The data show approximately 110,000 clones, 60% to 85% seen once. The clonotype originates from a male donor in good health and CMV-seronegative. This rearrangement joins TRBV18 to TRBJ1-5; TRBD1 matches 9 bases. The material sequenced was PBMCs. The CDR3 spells CASSPEVGTGIQPQHF. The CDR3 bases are TGTGCCAGCTCACCCGAAGTGGGGACAGGGATCCAGCCCCAGCATTTT.